The entry below describes one T cell receptor (beta chain). Antigen unknown. TCR templates, roughly 10^5 per sample, were assayed. Using immunoSEQ multiplex PCR, the repertoire was profiled, and TCRdb retains in-frame clones only, with some absent. The sample holds 99,000 or so clones, 93% seen once. These data are taken from a study of siplizumab effects on memory and regulatory T cells. Study conclusions and caveats: Memory cells seemed less diverse than naive T cells, which also seemed major contributors to the alloresponse. Under siplizumab, an average around 69% of mappable alloreactive CD4+ clones were Treg-derived, compared with under 35% in controls. Confirmation was lacking for the suppressive function of proliferating Tregs derived from siplizumab cultures.

CDR3 length equals 15 residues. With 1 base removed from V and 4 bases from J, the gap between germline ends came to 12 bases. The germline V gene has CDR1 SEHNR and CDR2 FQNEAQ (reference sequence). This chain links TRBV7-9 with TRBJ2-3; D is uncertain. This receptor was identified in a human donor in good health. The sequenced sample was Tregs sorted from blood. CDR3 sequence: CASSLVGQFADTQYF. CDR3 sequence (DNA): TGTGCCAGCAGCTTAGTCGGGCAGTTTGCAGATACGCAGTATTTT.